The 19 T cell receptor beta chains below all came from one sample that was sequenced in a study of PD-L1 blockade in urothelial cancer. Measured with immunoSEQ multiplex PCR; TCRdb has only the in-frame clones, and not every one. The table records 85,000 to 90,000 clones, 70% to 90% of them present only once. Time point described: pretreatment peripheral blood. The sample in question was PBMCs, obtained around atezolizumab (anti-PD-L1) treatment. These receptors all stem from a woman of 80 years or more with urothelial cancer.

The chain links TRBV5-6 to TRBJ2-7, with TRBD2 matching 7 bases. The CDR3 is 15 amino acids. CDR1 is SGHDT and CDR2 is YYEEEE in the germline V gene. J gave up 3 bases and V 1 base, and 7 bases lay outside the gene matches. The CDR3 DNA is TGTGCCAGCAGCTTGCTGGGGGGGAAGGTCTACGAGCAGTACTTC. Protein sequence: CASSLLGGKVYEQYF.

As for this clone: Germline is not matched at one junction end, which may reflect a read error. V is TRBV14 and J is TRBJ2-7; perhaps TRBD2 as D (5 bases). The CDR3 has 13 residues. Germline V gene data show CDR1 as SGHDN and CDR2 as FVKESK. The CDR3 loop is CASSQGLHVAQYF. CDR3 coding DNA: TGTGCCAGCAGTCAAGGACTCCACGTCGCTCAGTACTTC.

This clone turned up a few times. The chain combines TRBV27 with TRBJ2-3; possible D gene TRBD1, 6 bases. V was trimmed by 4 bases and J by 1 base, leaving 24 bases between them. Germline V gene sequence: CDR1 MNHEY, CDR2 SMNVEV (reference sequence). CDR3 length: 19 amino acids. CDR3 sequence: CASSSLSRTDRHRTDTQYF. The CDR3 coding sequence is TGTGCCAGCAGTTCCCTCTCCCGCACGGACAGACACCGCACAGATACGCAGTATTTT.

The chain employs TRBV27 and TRBJ2-2; possible D gene TRBD2, 5 bases. V was trimmed by 1 base and J by 7 bases, leaving 7 bases between them. CDR3 length equals 13 residues. Germline-derived CDR1 and CDR2 are MNHEY and SMNVEV (reference sequence). Written as DNA, the CDR3 is TGTGCCAGCAGTTTATATCGGGGCGGGGAGCTGTTTTTT. Amino acid sequence: CASSLYRGGELFF.

This sequence joins TRBV9 and TRBJ2-1, with D perhaps matching TRBD2 (5 bases). Trimming cost V 0 bases and J 6 bases, with 10 bases left between them. Germline V gene lookup returns CDR1 SGDLS and CDR2 YYNGEE. This CDR3 region has 14 residues. CDR3 loop: CASSVATRSNEQFF. The CDR3 DNA sequence: TGTGCCAGCAGCGTAGCTACTAGAAGCAATGAGCAGTTCTTC.

This chain links TRBV6-6 with TRBJ2-3; possible D gene TRBD2, 6 bases. The CDR3 consists of 12 residues. Trimming shortened V by 7 bases and J by 9 bases, and 14 bases separated the two germline ends. Germline-derived CDR1 and CDR2 are MNHNY and SVGAGI (reference sequence). The CDR3, as DNA: TGTGCCAGCACTCCGGACTACGCAACGCAGTATTTT. Amino acids: CASTPDYATQYF.

The chain carries TRBV18 and TRBJ2-7, with TRBD1 matching over 8 bases. The CDR3 contains 14 residues. Germline assignment: CDR1 KGHSH and CDR2 LQKENI. V shed 3 bases, J shed 5 bases, and the junction held 6 bases outside the gene matches. This CDR3 reads CASSPPGQENEQYF. The CDR3 DNA sequence: TGTGCCAGCTCACCGCCGGGACAGGAAAACGAGCAGTACTTC.

CDR3 in amino acids: CASSLTPQGPETQYF. For the CDR3, the DNA is TGTGCCAGCAGCCTCACACCACAGGGGCCGGAGACCCAGTACTTC. The chain couples TRBV7-9 to TRBJ2-5; TRBD1 agrees at 7 bases. The CDR3 is 15 residues long. With V trimmed by 5 bases and J by 5 bases, 11 bases remained unmatched. The germline V gene encodes CDR1 SEHNR and CDR2 FQNEAQ (reference sequence).

The chain links TRBV5-4 to TRBJ2-1, with no clear D. Germline V gene lookup returns CDR1 SGHNT and CDR2 YYREEE (reference sequence). Trimming took off 5 bases at V and 7 bases at J, with 10 bases between the two ends. The CDR3 has 12 amino acids. The CDR3 bases are TGTGCCAGCAGTACTGACTCGAATGAGCAGTTCTTC. This sequence encodes CASSTDSNEQFF.

This clone occurred many times. The rearrangement uses TRBV7-9 and TRBJ1-1, with TRBD1 as a possible D gene (5 bases). The V end lost 6 bases, the J end lost 6 bases, and 14 bases lay between the germline ends. Germline-derived CDR1 and CDR2 are SEHNR and FQNEAQ (reference sequence). The CDR3 consists of 13 residues. Here the CDR3 DNA reads TGTGCCAGCAGTCGCAGGGATGTAGCTGAAGCTTTCTTT. Translated: CASSRRDVAEAFF.

This chain uses TRBV5-8 with TRBJ1-2; 8 bases match TRBD1. Germline CDR1 SGHTS, CDR2 YDEGEE. Trimming cost V 3 bases and J 0 bases; bases outside gene matches: 10. This CDR3 contains 17 residues. CDR3 bases: TGTGCCAGCAGCTGGGGGACAGGCACCAGATCTAACTATGGCTACACCTTC. Translating it yields CASSWGTGTRSNYGYTF.

This clone was counted once. The chain uses TRBV5-4 and TRBJ2-2; 11 nucleotides match TRBD2. The junction had 6 bases not matched to a gene; V was cut back by 4 bases and J by 4 bases. This CDR3 is 16 amino acids long. Per the germline V gene, CDR1 is SGHNT and CDR2 is YYREEE (reference sequence). The CDR3 reads CASSPGLAVLTGELFF. As DNA, the CDR3 is TGTGCCAGCAGCCCGGGACTAGCGGTCCTCACCGGGGAGCTGTTTTTT.

The V and J genes are TRBV6-6 and TRBJ1-1, with 9 bases matching TRBD1. Per the germline V gene, CDR1 is MNHNY and CDR2 is SVGAGI (reference sequence). V shed 7 bases and J 3 bases; nucleotides not matched to a gene: 12. The CDR3 runs to 16 residues. In DNA, the CDR3 is TGTGCCAGCACCAGTGGGGACAGGGTCATGGACACTGAAGCTTTCTTT. The encoded protein is CASTSGDRVMDTEAFF.

The chain couples TRBV28 to TRBJ2-5, with TRBD2 matching over 8 bases. The CDR3 length is 15 residues. The V gene end was trimmed by 2 bases and the J gene end by 1 base; junction bases not matched to a gene: 3. CDR1 MDHEN and CDR2 SYDVKM come from the germline V gene. The CDR3 reads CASSLAGGLQETQYF. The CDR3 DNA reads TGTGCCAGCAGTTTAGCGGGAGGACTCCAAGAGACCCAGTACTTC. Complete variable domain (other parts from reference TRBV28 and TRBJ2-5): DVKVTQSSRYLVKRTGEKVFLECVQDMDHENMFWYRQDPGLGLRLIYFSYDVKMKEKGDIPEGYSVSREKKERFSLILESASTNQTSMYLCASSLAGGLQETQYFGPGTRLLVL.

This clone appeared once. The gene calls are TRBV5-5 and TRBJ1-1; weak D call: TRBD1 (5 bases). V was pared by 0 bases and J by 4 bases, with 10 bases between. The CDR3 is made up of 14 amino acids. Germline values: CDR1 SGHKS, CDR2 YYEKEE (reference sequence). The CDR3: CASSLGGRSTEAFF. The CDR3 bases are TGTGCCAGCAGCTTGGGGGGCAGAAGCACTGAAGCTTTCTTT.

The chain links TRBV14 to TRBJ2-3; 7 bases are shared with TRBD2. CDR1 is SGHDN, CDR2 FVKESK, per germline. After removal of 4 bases from V and 4 bases from J, the junction contained 17 bases not matched to a gene. The CDR3 sequence is 18 residues long. The CDR3 loop reads CASSPHPGLTLPPDTQYF. As DNA, the CDR3 is TGTGCCAGCAGCCCACACCCGGGACTAACCTTACCCCCAGATACGCAGTATTTT.

This chain uses TRBV19 with TRBJ2-5; the D gene is possibly TRBD1 (6 bases). From germline, CDR1 is LNHDA and CDR2 SQIVND (reference sequence). The V end was cut by 5 bases, the J end by 5 bases, with 12 bases between. This CDR3 is 13 amino acids long. The CDR3 sequence is CASSYRDGETQYF. The CDR3 nucleotides are TGTGCCAGTAGTTACAGGGACGGGGAGACCCAGTACTTC.

The genes are TRBV6-1 and TRBJ2-7, with TRBD1 matching 8 bases. V shed 7 bases and J 0 bases; nucleotides not matched to a gene: 5. CDR3 size: 14 residues. Germline V gene data show CDR1 as MNHNS and CDR2 as SASEGT. CDR3 coding DNA: TGTGCCAGCATGAACGGACAGGGCTCCTACGAGCAGTACTTC. It encodes CASMNGQGSYEQYF.

The chain's CDR3 is CASSFLGEKGRAFF. The CDR3 nucleotides read TGTGCCAGCAGCTTTTTGGGGGAAAAAGGGAGGGCTTTCTTT. The genes are TRBV11-2 and TRBJ1-1; possibly TRBD1 for D (5 bases). V gave up 3 bases and J gave up 11 bases, with 19 bases separating them. Per germline, CDR1 SGHAT and CDR2 FQNNGV. CDR3 length: 14 amino acids.